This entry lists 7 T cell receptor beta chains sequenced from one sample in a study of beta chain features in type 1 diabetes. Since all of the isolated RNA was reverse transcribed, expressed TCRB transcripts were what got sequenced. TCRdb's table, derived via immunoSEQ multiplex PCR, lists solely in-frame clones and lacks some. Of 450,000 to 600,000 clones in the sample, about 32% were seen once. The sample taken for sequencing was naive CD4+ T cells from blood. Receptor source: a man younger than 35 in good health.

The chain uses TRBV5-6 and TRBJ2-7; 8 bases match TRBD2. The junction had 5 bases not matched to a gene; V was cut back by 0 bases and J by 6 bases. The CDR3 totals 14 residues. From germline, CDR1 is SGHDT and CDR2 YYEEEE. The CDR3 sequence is CASSLVSGLAEQYF. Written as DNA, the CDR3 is TGTGCCAGCAGCTTGGTTTCTGGACTAGCCGAGCAGTACTTC.

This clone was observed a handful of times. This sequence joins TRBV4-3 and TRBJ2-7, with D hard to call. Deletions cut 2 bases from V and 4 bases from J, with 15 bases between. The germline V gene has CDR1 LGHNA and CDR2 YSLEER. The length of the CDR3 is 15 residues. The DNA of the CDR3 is TGCGCCAGCAGCCAATACACAGAGATGGAGTACGAGCAGTACTTC. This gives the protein CASSQYTEMEYEQYF.

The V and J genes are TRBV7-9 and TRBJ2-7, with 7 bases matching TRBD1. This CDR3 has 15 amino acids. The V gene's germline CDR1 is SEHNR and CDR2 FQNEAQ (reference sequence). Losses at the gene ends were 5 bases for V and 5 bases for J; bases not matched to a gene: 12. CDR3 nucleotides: TGTGCCAGCAGCCAATTCTCCGGGACAGTGAACGAGCAGTACTTC. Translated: CASSQFSGTVNEQYF.

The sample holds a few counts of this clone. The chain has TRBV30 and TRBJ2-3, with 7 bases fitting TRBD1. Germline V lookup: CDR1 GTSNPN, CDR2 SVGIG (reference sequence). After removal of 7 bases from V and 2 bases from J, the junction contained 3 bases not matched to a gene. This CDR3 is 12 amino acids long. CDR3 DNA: TGTGCCTTTGACAGGGTCACAGATACGCAGTATTTT. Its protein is CAFDRVTDTQYF.

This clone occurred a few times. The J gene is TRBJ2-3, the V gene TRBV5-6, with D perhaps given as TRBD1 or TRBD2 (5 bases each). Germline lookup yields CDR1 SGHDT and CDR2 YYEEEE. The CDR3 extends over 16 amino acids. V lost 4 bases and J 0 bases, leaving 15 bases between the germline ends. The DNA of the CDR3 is TGTGCCAGCAGCACGGGAACAGGTCTCAGCACAGATACGCAGTATTTT. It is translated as CASSTGTGLSTDTQYF. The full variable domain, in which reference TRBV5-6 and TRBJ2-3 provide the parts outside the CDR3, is DAGVTQSPTHLIKTRGQQVTLRCSPKSGHDTVSWYQQALGQGPQFIFQYYEEEERQRGNFPDRFSGHQFPNYSSELNVNALLLGDSALYLCASSTGTGLSTDTQYFGPGTRLTVL.

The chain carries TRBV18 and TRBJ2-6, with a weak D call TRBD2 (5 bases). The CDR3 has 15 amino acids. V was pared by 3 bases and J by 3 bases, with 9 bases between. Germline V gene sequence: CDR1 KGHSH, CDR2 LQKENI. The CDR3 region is CASSPSGIGANVLTF. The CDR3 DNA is TGTGCCAGCTCACCTTCGGGGATTGGGGCCAACGTCCTGACTTTC.

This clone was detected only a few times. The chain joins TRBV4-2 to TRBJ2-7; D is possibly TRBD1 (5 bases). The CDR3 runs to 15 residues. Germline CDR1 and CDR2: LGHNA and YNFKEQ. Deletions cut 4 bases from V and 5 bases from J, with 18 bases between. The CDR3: CASSLPRGLSDEQYF. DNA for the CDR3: TGTGCCAGCAGCCTACCTAGGGGATTGTCGGACGAGCAGTACTTC.